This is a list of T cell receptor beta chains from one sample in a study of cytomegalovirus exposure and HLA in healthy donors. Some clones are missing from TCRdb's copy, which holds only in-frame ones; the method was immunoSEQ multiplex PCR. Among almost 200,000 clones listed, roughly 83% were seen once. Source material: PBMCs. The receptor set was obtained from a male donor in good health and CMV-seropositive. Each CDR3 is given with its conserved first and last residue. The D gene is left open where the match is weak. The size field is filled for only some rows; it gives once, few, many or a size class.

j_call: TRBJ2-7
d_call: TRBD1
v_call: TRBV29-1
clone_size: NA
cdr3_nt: TGCAGCGTGGCGGGACGTGGACAGGGCTACGAGCAGTACTTC
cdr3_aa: CSVAGRGQGYEQYF

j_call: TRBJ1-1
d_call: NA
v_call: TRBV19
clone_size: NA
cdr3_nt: TGTGCCAGTAGACGGAGAGTTACTGAAGCTTTCTTT
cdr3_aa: CASRRRVTEAFF

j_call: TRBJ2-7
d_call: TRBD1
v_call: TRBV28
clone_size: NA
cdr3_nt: TGTGCCAGCACAACCGGGACAGGATATTACGAGCAGTACTTC
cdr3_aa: CASTTGTGYYEQYF

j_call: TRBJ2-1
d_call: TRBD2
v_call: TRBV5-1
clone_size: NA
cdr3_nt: TGCGCCAGCAGCCCGGGACTAGCGGGAGGCGCCCACAATGAGCAGTTCTTC
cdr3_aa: CASSPGLAGGAHNEQFF

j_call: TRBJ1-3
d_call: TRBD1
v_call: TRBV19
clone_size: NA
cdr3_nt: TGTGCCAGTAGCGGTGCGAACAGGGGCGGGAGAAACACCATATATTTT
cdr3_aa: CASSGANRGGRNTIYF

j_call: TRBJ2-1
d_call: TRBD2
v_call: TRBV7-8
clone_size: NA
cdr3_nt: TGTGCCAGCAGCCCCCATCCGGTAGCGGGGGGGAGTGAGCAGTTCTTC
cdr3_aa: CASSPHPVAGGSEQFF

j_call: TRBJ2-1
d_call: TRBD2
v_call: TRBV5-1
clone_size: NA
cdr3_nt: TGCGCCAGCAGCTTAGCCCCTAGCGGGGGACACAATGAGCAGTTCTTC
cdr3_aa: CASSLAPSGGHNEQFF

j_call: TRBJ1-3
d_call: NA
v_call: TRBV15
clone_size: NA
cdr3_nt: TGTGCCACCGCTGACAGGACAGGAAACACCATATATTTT
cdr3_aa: CATADRTGNTIYF

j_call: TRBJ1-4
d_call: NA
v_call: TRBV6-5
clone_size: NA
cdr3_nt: TGTGCCAGCAGTTACTCGATGCGGGGGGATGAAAAACTGTTTTTT
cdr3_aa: CASSYSMRGDEKLFF

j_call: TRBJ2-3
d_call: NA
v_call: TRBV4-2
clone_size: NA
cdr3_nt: TGTGCCAGCAGCCAAGAAGGGGCTAACACAGATACGCAGTATTTT
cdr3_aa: CASSQEGANTDTQYF

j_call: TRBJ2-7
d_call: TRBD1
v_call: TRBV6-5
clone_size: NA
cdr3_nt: TGTGCCAGCAGTTACTCCGGGACAGGGCCCTACGAGCAGTACTTC
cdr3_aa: CASSYSGTGPYEQYF

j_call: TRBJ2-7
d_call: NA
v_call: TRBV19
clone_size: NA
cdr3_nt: TGTGCCAGTAGTACCCGACCGGGTAGGGGAGGCCCCTACGAGCAGTACTTC
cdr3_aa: CASSTRPGRGGPYEQYF

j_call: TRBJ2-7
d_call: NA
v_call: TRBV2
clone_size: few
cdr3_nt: TGTGCTGGAGGGGGCAGGGGCAACGAGCAGTACTTC
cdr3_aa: CAGGGRGNEQYF

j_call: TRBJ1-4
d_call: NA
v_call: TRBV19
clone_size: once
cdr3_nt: TGTGCCAGTAGTAGGTTACAGGGAGATGAAAAACTGTTTTTT
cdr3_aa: CASSRLQGDEKLFF